What follows describes a single T cell receptor beta chain. No antigen is known for it. Clones were sequenced by immunoSEQ multiplex PCR, and TCRdb holds only the in-frame ones, with some missing. This sample has approximately 160,000 clones, with approximately 86% found just once. CDR3 length equals 15 residues. Unmatched junction bases numbered 8, after V lost 4 bases and J lost 4 bases. Germline values: CDR1 KGHSH, CDR2 LQKENI. These data belong to a study of T cell responses to AZD1222 COVID-19 vaccine. Study-level findings and limits: Most donors were white British and more were female, and clonal diversity was possibly underestimated. Dominant CD4 TCR responses targeted spike regions 160-218 and 743-854.

The chain links TRBV18 to TRBJ1-2, with 8 bases fitting TRBD1. The sequence came from an adult in good health. The sequencing used peripheral blood, collected on day 0 of AZD1222 vaccination. For the CDR3, the DNA is TGTGCCAGCTCACGCCCGGACAGGGCTGTCTATGGCTACACCTTC. Translation: CASSRPDRAVYGYTF.